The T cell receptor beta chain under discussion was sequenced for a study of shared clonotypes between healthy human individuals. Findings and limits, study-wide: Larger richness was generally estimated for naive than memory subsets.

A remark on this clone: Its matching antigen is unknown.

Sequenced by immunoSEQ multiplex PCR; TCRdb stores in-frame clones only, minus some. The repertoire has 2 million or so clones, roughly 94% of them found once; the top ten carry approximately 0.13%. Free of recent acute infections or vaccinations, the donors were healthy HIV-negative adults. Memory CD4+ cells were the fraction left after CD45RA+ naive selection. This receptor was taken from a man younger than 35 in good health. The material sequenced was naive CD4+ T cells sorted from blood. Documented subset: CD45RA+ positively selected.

CDR3 residues: CASSGLAGATQYF. In DNA form, the CDR3 reads TGTGCCAGCTCTGGGTTAGCGGGAGCGACCCAGTACTTC. The chain couples TRBV18 to TRBJ2-5; 9 bases line up with TRBD2. The CDR3 has 13 amino acids. V shed 6 bases, J shed 7 bases, and the junction held 6 bases outside the gene matches. Germline V gives CDR1 KGHSH, CDR2 LQKENI. The whole variable domain, filled in from reference TRBV18 and TRBJ2-5, reads NAGVMQNPRHLVRRRGQEARLRCSPMKGHSHVYWYRQLPEEGLKFMVYLQKENIIDESGMPKERFSAEFPKEGPSILRIQQVVRGDSAAYFCASSGLAGATQYFGPGTRLLVL.